This T cell receptor (beta chain) was observed in a study of cytomegalovirus exposure and HLA in healthy donors. Overall study: An earlier analysis found 120 million or so unique TCR beta sequences from approximately 190 million T cells.

Trimming took 0 bases from V and 8 from J; bases not matched to a gene: 7. Germline CDR1 and CDR2: KGHSH and LQKENI. CDR3 length: 16 amino acids. 13 Jbeta primers and 60 Vbeta primers were used for the PCR. Generated by immunoSEQ multiplex PCR, the TCRdb table keeps only in-frame clones and is missing some. The table lists roughly 100,000 clones, 70% to 80% of them singletons. This receptor was obtained from a boy younger than 18 in good health and CMV-seronegative. Source material: PBMCs. The rearrangement joins TRBV18 to TRBJ1-4; 9 nucleotides agree with TRBD1. For the CDR3, the DNA is TGTGCCAGCTCACCACCGCAGGGACAGGGCGACGAAAAACTGTTTTTT. Translating gives CASSPPQGQGDEKLFF.